The T cell receptor (beta chain) under discussion was sequenced for a study of human T cells and chemical hapten exposure. Time point of the sample: patch test 3, about 24 weeks after DPC sensitization. Noted treatment: therapeutic diphenylcyclopropenone sensitization with weekly scalp DPC. From the RACE reads, TCRdb called clonotypes with MiXCR, one entry per CDR3 protein. The sample has roughly 97,000 distinct CDR3 sequences; 27% are singletons. The material was whole blood, obtained in connection with sensitization to the hapten diphenylcyclopropenone (DPC). The TCR originated in a man aged 35-49 years with alopecia areata. Some clones in this sample may be carry-over from other donors' samples.

CDR3 nucleotide sequence: TGTGCCAGCAGTGACCTAGCAACTAGCACAGATACGCAGTATTTT. Its protein product is CASSDLATSTDTQYF. V usage is TRBV2 and J usage is TRBJ2-3, with TRBD2 as a possible D gene (5 bases). Trimming removed 3 bases at V and 0 bases at J, with 10 bases between. The CDR3 is 15 amino acids. CDR1 and CDR2 (germline): SNHLY, FYNNEI. The whole variable domain, filled in from reference TRBV2 and TRBJ2-3, reads EPEVTQTPSHQVTQMGQEVILRCVPISNHLYFYWYRQILGQKVEFLVSFYNNEISEKSEIFDDQFSVERPDGSNFTLKIRSTKLEDSAMYFCASSDLATSTDTQYFGPGTRLTVL.